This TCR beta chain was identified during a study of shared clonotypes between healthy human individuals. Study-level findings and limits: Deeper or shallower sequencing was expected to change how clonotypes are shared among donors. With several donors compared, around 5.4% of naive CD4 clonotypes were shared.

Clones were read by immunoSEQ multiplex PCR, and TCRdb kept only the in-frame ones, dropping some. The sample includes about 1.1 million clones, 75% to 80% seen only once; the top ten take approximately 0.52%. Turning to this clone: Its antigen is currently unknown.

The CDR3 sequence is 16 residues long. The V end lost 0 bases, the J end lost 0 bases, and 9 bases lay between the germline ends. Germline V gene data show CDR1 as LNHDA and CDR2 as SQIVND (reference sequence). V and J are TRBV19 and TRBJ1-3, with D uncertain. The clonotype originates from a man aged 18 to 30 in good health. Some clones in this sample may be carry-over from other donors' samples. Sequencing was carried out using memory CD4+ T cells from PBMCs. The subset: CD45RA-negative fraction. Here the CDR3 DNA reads TGTGCCAGTAGTATAGAGGGAAGGGCCTCTGGAAACACCATATATTTT. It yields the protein CASSIEGRASGNTIYF.